This TCR beta chain was sequenced during a study of CD8+CD57+ T cells in acquired aplastic anemia. It was patients with CD8+CD57+ cell expansion by flow cytometry who were chosen for sequencing. Profiles of TCR beta VDJ and CDR3 were generated from a genomic DNA template. TCRdb re-analysed the reads in MiXCR, keeping a single row per CDR3 protein. Among 150,000 to 200,000 distinct CDR3 sequences listed, around half were seen once. This clonotype was counted many times. There are 14 residues in the CDR3. Germline CDR1 reads MNHNS; CDR2 reads SASEGT. Germline trimming cut 7 bases from V and 3 bases from J; bases unmatched to any gene: 9.

The gene calls are TRBV6-1 and TRBJ2-7; 7 nucleotides match TRBD2. The clonotype comes from a human donor with aplastic anemia. Sequencing used sorted CD4+, CD8+, or CD8+CD57+ T cells (not recorded which) from PBMCs. CDR3 bases: TGTGCCAGCATTCAAGCTCGGGGGGACTACGAGCAGTACTTC. Its protein is CASIQARGDYEQYF.